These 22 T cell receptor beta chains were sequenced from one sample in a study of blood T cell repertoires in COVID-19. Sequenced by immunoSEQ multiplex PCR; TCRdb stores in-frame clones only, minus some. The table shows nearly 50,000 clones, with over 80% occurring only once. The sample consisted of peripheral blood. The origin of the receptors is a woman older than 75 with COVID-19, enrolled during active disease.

CDR3 protein: CASSRSTSGNEQFF. The CDR3 nucleotides are TGCGCCAGCAGCCGGTCGACTAGTGGAAATGAGCAGTTCTTC. The chain combines TRBV5-1 with TRBJ2-1; tentatively, D is TRBD2 (6 bases). CDR1 SGHRS and CDR2 YFSETQ come from the germline V gene. Trimming left V 4 bases short and J 7 bases short, with 15 bases between. The CDR3 totals 14 residues.

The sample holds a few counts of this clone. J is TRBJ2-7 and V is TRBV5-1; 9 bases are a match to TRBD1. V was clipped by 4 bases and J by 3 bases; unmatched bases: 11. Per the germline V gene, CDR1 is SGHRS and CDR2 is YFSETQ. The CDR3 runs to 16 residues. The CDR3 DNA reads TGCGCCAGCAGCCCGCGCCCCCGGGACAGGGTCTACGAGCAGTACTTC. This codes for CASSPRPRDRVYEQYF.

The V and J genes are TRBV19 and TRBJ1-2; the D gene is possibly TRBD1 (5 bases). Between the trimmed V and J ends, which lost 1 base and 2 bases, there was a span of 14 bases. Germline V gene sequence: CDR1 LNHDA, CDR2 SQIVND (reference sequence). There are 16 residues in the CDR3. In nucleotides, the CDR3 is TGTGCCAGTAGTATAGTCGGTCCAGGGAAGAACTATGGCTACACCTTC. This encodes CASSIVGPGKNYGYTF.

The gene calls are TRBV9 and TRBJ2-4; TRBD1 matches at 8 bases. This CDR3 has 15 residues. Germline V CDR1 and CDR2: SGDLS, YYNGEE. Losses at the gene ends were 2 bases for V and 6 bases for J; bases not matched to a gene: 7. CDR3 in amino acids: CASSVAGTGVNIQYF. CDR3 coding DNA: TGTGCCAGCAGCGTCGCCGGGACAGGCGTAAACATTCAGTACTTC. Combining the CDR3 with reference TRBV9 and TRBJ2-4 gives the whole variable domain DSGVTQTPKHLITATGQRVTLRCSPRSGDLSVYWYQQSLDQGLQFLIQYYNGEERAKGNILERFSAQQFPDLHSELNLSSLELGDSALYFCASSVAGTGVNIQYFGAGTRLSVL.

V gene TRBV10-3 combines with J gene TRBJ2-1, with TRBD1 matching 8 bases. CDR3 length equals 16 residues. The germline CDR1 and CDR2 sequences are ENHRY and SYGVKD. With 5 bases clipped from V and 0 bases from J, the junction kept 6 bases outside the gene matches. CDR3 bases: TGTGCCATCAGTAAAGGACAGGGAAACTCCTACAATGAGCAGTTCTTC. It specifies CAISKGQGNSYNEQFF.

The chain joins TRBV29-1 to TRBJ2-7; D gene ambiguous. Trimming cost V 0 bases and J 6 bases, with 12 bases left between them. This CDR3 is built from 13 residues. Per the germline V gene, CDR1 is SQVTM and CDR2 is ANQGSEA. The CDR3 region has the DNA TGCAGCGTTGAAGACCCAGTGCGCGGCGAGCAGTACTTC. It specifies CSVEDPVRGEQYF.

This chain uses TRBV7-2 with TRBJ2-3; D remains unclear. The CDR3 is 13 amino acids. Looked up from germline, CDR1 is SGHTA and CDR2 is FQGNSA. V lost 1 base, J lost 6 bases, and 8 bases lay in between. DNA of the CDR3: TGTGCCAGCAGCTTAGGATTGGAGGATACGCAGTATTTT. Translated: CASSLGLEDTQYF.

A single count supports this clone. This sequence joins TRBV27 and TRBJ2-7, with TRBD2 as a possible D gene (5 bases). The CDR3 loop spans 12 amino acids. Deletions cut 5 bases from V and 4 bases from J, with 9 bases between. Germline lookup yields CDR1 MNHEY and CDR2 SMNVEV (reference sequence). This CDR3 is CASSPPGYEQYF. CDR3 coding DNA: TGTGCCAGCAGTCCCCCGGGGTACGAGCAGTACTTC.

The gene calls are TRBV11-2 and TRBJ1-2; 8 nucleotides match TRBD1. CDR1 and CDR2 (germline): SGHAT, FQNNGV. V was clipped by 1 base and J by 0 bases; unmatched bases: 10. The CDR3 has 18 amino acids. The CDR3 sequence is CASSLGTRGLRTNYGYTF. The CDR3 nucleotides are TGTGCCAGCAGCTTAGGGACCAGGGGGCTGAGGACTAACTATGGCTACACCTTC.

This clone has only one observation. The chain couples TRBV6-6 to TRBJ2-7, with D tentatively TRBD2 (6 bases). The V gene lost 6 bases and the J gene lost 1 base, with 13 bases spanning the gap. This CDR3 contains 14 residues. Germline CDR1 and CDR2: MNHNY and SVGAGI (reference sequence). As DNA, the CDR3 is TGTGCCAGCAGGCCTCTAGCGCCGTCCTACGAGCAGTACTTC. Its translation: CASRPLAPSYEQYF.

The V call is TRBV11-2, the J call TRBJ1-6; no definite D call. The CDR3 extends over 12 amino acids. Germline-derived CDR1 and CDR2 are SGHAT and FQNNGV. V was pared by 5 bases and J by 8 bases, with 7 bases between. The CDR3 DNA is TGTGCCAGCAGCCTCAGATATTCACCCCTCCACTTT. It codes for CASSLRYSPLHF.

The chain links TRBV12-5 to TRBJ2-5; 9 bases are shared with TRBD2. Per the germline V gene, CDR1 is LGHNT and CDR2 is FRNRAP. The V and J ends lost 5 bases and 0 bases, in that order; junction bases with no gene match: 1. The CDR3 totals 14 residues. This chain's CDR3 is CASGSGGNQETQYF. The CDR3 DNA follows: TGTGCTAGTGGTAGCGGGGGGAACCAAGAGACCCAGTACTTC.

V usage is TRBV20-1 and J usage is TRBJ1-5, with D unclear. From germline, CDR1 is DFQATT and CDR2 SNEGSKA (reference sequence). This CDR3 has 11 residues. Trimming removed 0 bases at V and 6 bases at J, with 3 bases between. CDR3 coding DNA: TGCAGTGCTAGAGACGGTCAGCCCCAGCATTTT. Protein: CSARDGQPQHF.

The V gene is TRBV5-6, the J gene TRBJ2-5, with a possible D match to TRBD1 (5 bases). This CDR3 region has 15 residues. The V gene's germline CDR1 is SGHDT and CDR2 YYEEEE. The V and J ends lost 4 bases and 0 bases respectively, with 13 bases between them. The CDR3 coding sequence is TGTGCCAGCAGCCTACGACAGCCGTACCAAGAGACCCAGTACTTC. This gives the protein CASSLRQPYQETQYF. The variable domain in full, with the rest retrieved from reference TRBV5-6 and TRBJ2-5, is DAGVTQSPTHLIKTRGQQVTLRCSPKSGHDTVSWYQQALGQGPQFIFQYYEEEERQRGNFPDRFSGHQFPNYSSELNVNALLLGDSALYLCASSLRQPYQETQYFGPGTRLLVL.

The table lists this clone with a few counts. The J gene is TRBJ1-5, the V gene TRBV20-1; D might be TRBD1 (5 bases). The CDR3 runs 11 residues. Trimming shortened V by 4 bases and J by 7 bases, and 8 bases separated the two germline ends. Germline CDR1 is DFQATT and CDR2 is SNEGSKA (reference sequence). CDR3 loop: CSAMTVQPQHF. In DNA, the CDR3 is TGCAGTGCTATGACAGTACAGCCCCAGCATTTT.

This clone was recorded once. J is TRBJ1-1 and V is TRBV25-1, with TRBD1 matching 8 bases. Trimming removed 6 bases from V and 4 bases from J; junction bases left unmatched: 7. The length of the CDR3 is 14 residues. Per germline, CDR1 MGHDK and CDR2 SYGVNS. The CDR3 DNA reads TGTGCCAGCAGCCCAACAGGGGGTGGCACTGAAGCTTTCTTT. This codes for CASSPTGGGTEAFF.

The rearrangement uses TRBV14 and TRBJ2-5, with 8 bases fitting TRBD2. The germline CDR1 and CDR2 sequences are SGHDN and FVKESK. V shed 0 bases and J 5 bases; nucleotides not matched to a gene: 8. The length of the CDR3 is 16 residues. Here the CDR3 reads CASSQDYVAGLETQYF. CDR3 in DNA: TGTGCCAGCAGCCAAGATTACGTAGCGGGGTTGGAGACCCAGTACTTC.

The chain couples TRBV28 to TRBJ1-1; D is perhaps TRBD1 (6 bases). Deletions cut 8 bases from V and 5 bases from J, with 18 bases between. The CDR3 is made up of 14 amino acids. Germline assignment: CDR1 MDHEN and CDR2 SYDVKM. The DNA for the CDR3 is TGTGCCAGCTCTACTAGGGGGATACGGACTGAAGCTTTCTTT. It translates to CASSTRGIRTEAFF.

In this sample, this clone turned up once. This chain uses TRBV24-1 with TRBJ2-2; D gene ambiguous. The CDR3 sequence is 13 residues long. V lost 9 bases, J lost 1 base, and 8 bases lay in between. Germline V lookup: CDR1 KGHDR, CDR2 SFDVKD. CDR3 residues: CATGQLNTGELFF. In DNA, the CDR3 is TGTGCCACCGGGCAACTGAACACCGGGGAGCTGTTTTTT.

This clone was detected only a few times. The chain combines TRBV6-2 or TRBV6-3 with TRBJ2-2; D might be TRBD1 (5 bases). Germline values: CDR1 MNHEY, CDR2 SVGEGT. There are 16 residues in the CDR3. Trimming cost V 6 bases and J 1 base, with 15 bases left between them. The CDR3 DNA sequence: TGTGCCAGCAGCCCCATGCGAACAGGGAACACCGGGGAGCTGTTTTTT. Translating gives CASSPMRTGNTGELFF.

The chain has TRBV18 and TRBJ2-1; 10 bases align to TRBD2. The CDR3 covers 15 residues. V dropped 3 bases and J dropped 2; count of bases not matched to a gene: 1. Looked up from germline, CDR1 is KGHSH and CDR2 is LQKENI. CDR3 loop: CASSPTSGTYNEQFF. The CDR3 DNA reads TGTGCCAGCTCACCTACTAGCGGGACCTACAATGAGCAGTTCTTC.

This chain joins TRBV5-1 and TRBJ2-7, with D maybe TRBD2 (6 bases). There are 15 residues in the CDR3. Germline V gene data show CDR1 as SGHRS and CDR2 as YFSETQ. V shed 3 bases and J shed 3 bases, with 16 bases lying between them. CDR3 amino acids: CASSWGDGGVYEQYF. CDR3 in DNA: TGCGCCAGCAGCTGGGGGGATGGAGGAGTCTACGAGCAGTACTTC.